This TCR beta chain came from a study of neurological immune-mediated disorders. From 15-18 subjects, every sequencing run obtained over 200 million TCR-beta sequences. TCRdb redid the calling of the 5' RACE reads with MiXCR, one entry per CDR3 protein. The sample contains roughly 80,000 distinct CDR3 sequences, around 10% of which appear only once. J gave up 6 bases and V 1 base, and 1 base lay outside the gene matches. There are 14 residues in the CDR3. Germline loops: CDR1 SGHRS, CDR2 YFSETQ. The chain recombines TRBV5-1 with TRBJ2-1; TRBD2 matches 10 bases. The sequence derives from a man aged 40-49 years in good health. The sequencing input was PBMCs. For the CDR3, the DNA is TGCGCCAGCAGCTTGTTAGCGGGAGGCAATGAGCAGTTCTTC. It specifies CASSLLAGGNEQFF.